The next 32 T cell receptor beta chains were all read from a single sample in a study of PD-L1 blockade in urothelial cancer (dated by TCRdb to the late 2010s). Libraries were built with the immunoSEQ multiplex PCR assay. The immuneACCESS repertoire file appears here via TCRdb, limited to in-frame rearrangements. These files lack a portion of the clones; in checked studies, under half of the deficit traces to unresolved V genes, and the cause of the others is not known. The sample profile shows around 93,000 clones; less than 90% of them were found once. The ten largest make up over 7.5% of the sample. The time point tag for this specimen amounts to: peripheral blood 6 weeks after treatment start. Specimen: PBMCs, collected around atezolizumab (anti-PD-L1) treatment. The receptor set was obtained from a man in his 70s with urothelial cancer.

V and J are TRBV10-3 and TRBJ2-1, with 13 nucleotides matching TRBD2. CDR1 is ENHRY, CDR2 SYGVKD, per germline. The CDR3 runs to 18 residues. J lost 0 bases, V lost 3 bases, and 5 bases had no gene match. For the CDR3, the DNA is TGTGCCATCAGTGACACCGGGACTAGCGGGATCTCCTACAATGAGCAGTTCTTC. This codes for CAISDTGTSGISYNEQFF.

The V gene is TRBV11-2, the J gene TRBJ2-7; the D is unclear. Germline CDR1 and CDR2: SGHAT and FQNNGV. CDR3 size: 11 residues. With 4 bases removed from V and 3 bases from J, the gap between germline ends came to 4 bases. The chain's CDR3 is CASSSFYEQYF. The CDR3 nucleotides are TGTGCCAGCAGCTCCTTCTACGAGCAGTACTTC.

This chain links TRBV6-5 with TRBJ1-6; no clear D gene. Germline values: CDR1 MNHEY, CDR2 SVGAGI. V was shortened by 6 bases and J by 7 bases, with 13 bases between the two germline ends. The CDR3 runs 14 residues. CDR3 in amino acids: CASSSGRENSPLHF. The DNA of the CDR3 is TGTGCCAGCAGCAGCGGGAGGGAAAATTCACCCCTCCACTTT.

The V gene is TRBV5-5, the J gene TRBJ1-3; a possible D gene is TRBD1 (6 bases). The V end lost 4 bases, the J end lost 0 bases, and 14 bases lay between the germline ends. The CDR3 totals 16 residues. Germline V gene sequence: CDR1 SGHKS, CDR2 YYEKEE (reference sequence). The CDR3 DNA reads as TGTGCCAGCAGCCTTAGGGGGGGCTCCTCTGGAAACACCATATATTTT. This encodes CASSLRGGSSGNTIYF.

The genes are TRBV7-8 and TRBJ1-2, with 12 bases identical to TRBD1. The junction had 6 bases not matched to a gene; V was cut back by 3 bases and J by 4 bases. The CDR3 has 16 residues. CDR1 is SGHVS, CDR2 FQNEAQ, per germline. The CDR3, as DNA: TGTGCCAGCAGCTTGGGGACAGGGGGCTCGGGCTATGGCTACACCTTC. It is translated as CASSLGTGGSGYGYTF.

V gene TRBV7-8 combines with J gene TRBJ2-5; the match to TRBD2 covers 13 bases. The V segment lost 5 bases and the J segment 2 bases; nucleotides outside the gene matches: 8. Germline V gene data show CDR1 as SGHVS and CDR2 as FQNEAQ. The CDR3 has 17 residues. The CDR3 region has the DNA TGTGCCAGCAGCCTACGACTAGCGGGGGGACTTCAAGAGACCCAGTACTTC. Translating it yields CASSLRLAGGLQETQYF.

This clone was seen a few times. The gene calls are TRBV9 and TRBJ1-2; D unresolved. The CDR3 contains 15 residues. The V gene's germline CDR1 is SGDLS and CDR2 YYNGEE. V shed 0 bases and J shed 4 bases, with 13 bases lying between them. In nucleotides, the CDR3 is TGTGCCAGCAGCGTAGCCCCCGCGAGGGCCTATGGCTACACCTTC. This gives the protein CASSVAPARAYGYTF.

The chain has TRBV5-1 and TRBJ1-6, with D possibly being TRBD1 (5 bases). V was pared by 4 bases and J by 6 bases, with 17 bases between. CDR3 length: 16 residues. The germline V gene encodes CDR1 SGHRS and CDR2 YFSETQ. The CDR3 protein is CASSPGHTIPNSPLHF. The CDR3 DNA sequence: TGCGCCAGCAGCCCTGGACATACTATCCCTAATTCACCCCTCCACTTT.

The V call is TRBV2, the J call TRBJ2-7, with 7 bases matching TRBD1. V gave up 6 bases and J gave up 0 bases; unmatched junction bases: 5. Looked up from germline, CDR1 is SNHLY and CDR2 is FYNNEI. This CDR3 spans 14 amino acids. The CDR3 is CASRLRDSSYEQYF. The CDR3 DNA is TGTGCCAGCAGGCTTCGGGACAGCTCCTACGAGCAGTACTTC.

The rearrangement links TRBV5-4 to TRBJ2-2; weak D call: TRBD1 (6 bases). This CDR3 is 14 amino acids long. Trimming took off 1 base at V and 7 bases at J, with 11 bases between the two ends. CDR1 SGHNT and CDR2 YYREEE come from the germline V gene (reference sequence). CDR3 in DNA: TGTGCCAGCAGCTTGTGGGGGCCGGGCGGGGAGCTGTTTTTT. It yields the protein CASSLWGPGGELFF.

The chain recombines TRBV11-3 with TRBJ2-1; TRBD2 aligns across 8 bases. The CDR3 covers 15 residues. Germline values: CDR1 SGHNT, CDR2 YENEEA. The trim removed 5 bases at V and 0 bases at J, leaving 3 bases unmatched. This chain's CDR3 is CASSPGTSSYNEQFF. The CDR3 DNA sequence: TGTGCCAGCAGCCCGGGGACTAGCTCCTACAATGAGCAGTTCTTC.

CDR3 nucleotide sequence: TGTGCCAGCAGCAAGGGACAGACCTACGAGCAGTACTTC. Amino acid sequence: CASSKGQTYEQYF. The V and J genes are TRBV5-4 and TRBJ2-7; 7 nucleotides align to TRBD1. Looked up from germline, CDR1 is SGHNT and CDR2 is YYREEE (reference sequence). Trimming at V came to 4 bases and at J to 2 bases, leaving 3 bases not matched to a gene. This CDR3 contains 13 residues.

The V and J genes are TRBV7-3 and TRBJ1-1; a weak D match, TRBD1 (5 bases). Trimming took 4 bases from V and 6 from J, leaving 15 bases between them. The CDR3 runs 14 residues. From germline, CDR1 is SGHTA and CDR2 FQGTGA. Here the CDR3 reads CASSSGGNLAEAFF. The CDR3 DNA reads TGTGCCAGCAGCTCCGGGGGGAATCTCGCTGAAGCTTTCTTT.

There are a few counts of this clone. The chain combines TRBV14 with TRBJ2-3; 9 nucleotides align to TRBD1. The V and J ends lost 5 bases and 1 base, in that order; junction bases with no gene match: 10. The CDR3 spans 17 residues. Germline CDR1 is SGHDN and CDR2 is FVKESK. The CDR3 bases are TGTGCCAGCAGCTCCCGGACAGGGGATAGGGGCACAGATACGCAGTATTTT. Its protein is CASSSRTGDRGTDTQYF.

The rearrangement links TRBV5-6 to TRBJ2-7; possible D gene TRBD2, 6 bases. The CDR3 length is 15 residues. Germline V gene sequence: CDR1 SGHDT, CDR2 YYEEEE. Deletions cut 4 bases from V and 3 bases from J, with 17 bases between. CDR3 loop: CASSPPGGWDYEQYF. CDR3 DNA sequence: TGTGCCAGCAGCCCCCCCGGGGGTTGGGACTACGAGCAGTACTTC.

The gene calls are TRBV27 and TRBJ2-7, with D perhaps TRBD1 (6 bases). The CDR3 runs 14 residues. Trimming removed 3 bases from V and 3 bases from J, with 12 bases in between. In germline, CDR1 is MNHEY, CDR2 SMNVEV (reference sequence). In nucleotides, the CDR3 is TGTGCCAGCAGTTTGAAGGGACACGACTACGAGCAGTACTTC. Its translation is CASSLKGHDYEQYF.

This clone has just a few counts. This chain joins TRBV5-4 and TRBJ2-7, with 10 positions matching TRBD1. V gave up 3 bases and J gave up 4 bases; unmatched junction bases: 1. The CDR3 covers 13 residues. Germline V gene sequence: CDR1 SGHNT, CDR2 YYREEE (reference sequence). As DNA, the CDR3 is TGTGCCAGCAGCTGGGACAGGGGATACGAGCAGTACTTC. This encodes CASSWDRGYEQYF.

The V and J genes are TRBV9 and TRBJ1-5; TRBD1 is a possible D gene (6 bases). Germline V gene data show CDR1 as SGDLS and CDR2 as YYNGEE. Trimming took 2 bases from V and 3 from J, leaving 9 bases between them. This CDR3 is 14 amino acids long. CDR3 DNA sequence: TGTGCCAGCAGCGTGGACAGTCTCAATCAGCCCCAGCATTTT. It encodes CASSVDSLNQPQHF. The full variable domain, with the rest looked up from reference TRBV9 and TRBJ1-5, is DSGVTQTPKHLITATGQRVTLRCSPRSGDLSVYWYQQSLDQGLQFLIQYYNGEERAKGNILERFSAQQFPDLHSELNLSSLELGDSALYFCASSVDSLNQPQHFGDGTRLSIL.

The V and J genes are TRBV11-2 and TRBJ2-7, with no clear D. This CDR3 region has 17 residues. V lost 2 bases and J lost 0, with 17 bases in between. CDR1 and CDR2 from the germline V gene are SGHAT and FQNNGV. The CDR3 coding sequence is TGTGCCAGCAGCTTACCCGGTGTGGGCCGAGACTCCTACGAGCAGTACTTC. Translated, it gives CASSLPGVGRDSYEQYF. The full variable domain, in which reference TRBV11-2 and TRBJ2-7 provide the parts outside the CDR3, is EAGVAQSPRYKIIEKRQSVAFWCNPISGHATLYWYQQILGQGPKLLIQFQNNGVVDDSQLPKDRFSAERLKGVDSTLKIQPAKLEDSAVYLCASSLPGVGRDSYEQYFGPGTRLTVT.

In its sample, this clone was seen a few times. The CDR3 DNA reads TGTGCCAGTAGTATCCCGACTAGCGTTGAGCAGTTCTTC. Its translation is CASSIPTSVEQFF. V usage is TRBV19 and J usage is TRBJ2-1; 8 nucleotides line up with TRBD2. The CDR3 is made up of 13 amino acids. J lost 9 bases, V lost 3 bases, and 4 bases had no gene match. Germline V lookup: CDR1 LNHDA, CDR2 SQIVND (reference sequence).

This chain connects TRBV27 to TRBJ2-1; TRBD2 matches 10 bases. After removal of 5 bases from V and 3 bases from J, the junction contained 16 bases not matched to a gene. The CDR3 is 19 residues long. From germline, CDR1 is MNHEY and CDR2 SMNVEV (reference sequence). CDR3 sequence (DNA): TGTGCCAGCAGTCCCCCTTCTTGGAGCGGGGGGGCCAACTACAATGAGCAGTTCTTC. Translated: CASSPPSWSGGANYNEQFF.

The CDR3 loop reads CASSSGGVGDTEAFF. For the CDR3, the DNA is TGTGCCAGCAGCTCTGGCGGGGTAGGGGACACTGAAGCTTTCTTT. The chain couples TRBV11-2 to TRBJ1-1; weak D call: TRBD1 (5 bases). Trimming stripped 4 bases from V and 3 bases from J, with 15 bases between. The CDR3 runs 15 residues. Per the germline V gene, CDR1 is SGHAT and CDR2 is FQNNGV.

The J gene is TRBJ1-5, the V gene TRBV18; 9 bases fit TRBD1. This CDR3 contains 15 residues. CDR1 is KGHSH, CDR2 LQKENI, per germline. V shed 2 bases, J shed 4 bases, and the junction held 3 bases outside the gene matches. CDR3 region: CASSPNRGLNQPQHF. The DNA of the CDR3 is TGTGCCAGCTCACCAAACAGGGGGCTAAATCAGCCCCAGCATTTT.

The chain employs TRBV5-6 and TRBJ2-7, with D perhaps TRBD1 (6 bases). Germline-derived CDR1 and CDR2 are SGHDT and YYEEEE. V was pared by 2 bases and J by 0 bases, with 12 bases between. This CDR3 is 15 amino acids long. The CDR3 DNA reads TGTGCCAGCAGCTTCCCAGGGGATAGCTCCTACGAGCAGTACTTC. Its protein product is CASSFPGDSSYEQYF.

The chain uses TRBV13 and TRBJ1-5; D uncertain. The CDR3 runs 14 residues. Germline assignment: CDR1 PRHDT and CDR2 FYEKMQ (reference sequence). Trimming removed 9 bases from V and 0 bases from J, with 12 bases in between. The CDR3 loop reads CASKRGNSNQPQHF. CDR3 nucleotides: TGTGCCAGTAAGCGAGGGAATAGCAATCAGCCCCAGCATTTT. The full variable domain, in which reference TRBV13 and TRBJ1-5 provide the parts outside the CDR3, is AAGVIQSPRHLIKEKRETATLKCYPIPRHDTVYWYQQGPGQDPQFLISFYEKMQSDKGSIPDRFSAQQFSDYHSELNMSSLELGDSALYFCASKRGNSNQPQHFGDGTRLSIL.

The chain employs TRBV19 and TRBJ2-5; TRBD1 aligns across 7 bases. Trimming cost V 5 bases and J 1 base; bases outside gene matches: 7. There are 15 residues in the CDR3. CDR1 is LNHDA, CDR2 SQIVND, per germline (reference sequence). The CDR3 is CASSVSQGPQETQYF. The CDR3 nucleotides are TGTGCCAGTAGTGTTTCACAGGGGCCCCAAGAGACCCAGTACTTC.

The chain is built from TRBV27 and TRBJ1-5; the D gene is possibly TRBD1 (5 bases). The CDR3 totals 13 residues. V lost 5 bases and J 8 bases, leaving 13 bases between the germline ends. CDR1 MNHEY and CDR2 SMNVEV come from the germline V gene (reference sequence). The CDR3 sequence: CASSKGQGEPQHF. The CDR3 nucleotides read TGTGCCAGCAGTAAGGGCCAAGGGGAGCCCCAGCATTTT.

The chain recombines TRBV6-5 with TRBJ2-7; the D gene is possibly TRBD1 (6 bases). CDR1 is MNHEY, CDR2 SVGAGI, per germline. Trimming left V 7 bases short and J 2 bases short, with 18 bases between. This CDR3 has 15 residues. The CDR3 reads CASTPSGALTYEQYF. The CDR3 nucleotides read TGTGCCAGCACCCCCTCAGGGGCTCTCACCTACGAGCAGTACTTC.

The chain links TRBV28 to TRBJ2-7; D perhaps matches TRBD1 (6 bases). V lost 3 bases and J 3 bases, leaving 12 bases between the germline ends. Germline V gives CDR1 MDHEN, CDR2 SYDVKM. The CDR3 sequence is 14 residues long. The CDR3 protein is CASSFTGPGYEQYF. CDR3 nucleotides: TGTGCCAGCAGTTTCACAGGGCCGGGCTACGAGCAGTACTTC.

J is TRBJ1-1 and V is TRBV19; no reliable D call. Looked up from germline, CDR1 is LNHDA and CDR2 is SQIVND (reference sequence). The CDR3 covers 15 residues. Deletions cut 2 bases from V and 2 bases from J, with 12 bases between. CDR3 protein: CASSIQPRKNTEAFF. Written as DNA, the CDR3 is TGTGCCAGTAGTATACAGCCCAGGAAAAACACTGAAGCTTTCTTT.

The chain recombines TRBV18 with TRBJ1-3; 9 positions match TRBD1. This CDR3 has 15 amino acids. Unmatched junction bases numbered 4, after V lost 3 bases and J lost 4 bases. Per the germline V gene, CDR1 is KGHSH and CDR2 is LQKENI. The CDR3 loop reads CASSPGQGAGNTIYF. The CDR3 DNA is TGTGCCAGCTCACCGGGACAGGGTGCAGGAAACACCATATATTTT.

This chain connects TRBV19 to TRBJ1-4; 11 bases are a match to TRBD1. V lost 3 bases, J lost 7 bases, and 7 bases stayed unmatched. CDR1 LNHDA and CDR2 SQIVND come from the germline V gene (reference sequence). This CDR3 is built from 16 residues. The chain's CDR3 is CASSINRGTGGEKLFF. The CDR3 coding sequence is TGTGCCAGTAGTATTAACCGCGGGACAGGGGGTGAAAAACTGTTTTTT.